The rows below give T cell receptor beta chains drawn from one sample of a study of blood T cell repertoires in COVID-19. Generated by immunoSEQ multiplex PCR, the TCRdb table keeps only in-frame clones and is missing some. The table records about 260,000 clones, around four fifths of them present only once. Sequencing was done on a sample of PBMCs or T cells enriched from blood (not recorded which). The receptors derive from a young man with acute COVID-19. CDR3s include the opening cysteine and the closing phenylalanine or tryptophan. Fields, in order: J gene, V gene, D gene, clone size, CDR3 protein, CDR3 DNA. A D gene is named only where the DNA matches it firmly. Expanded clones get a size class; other rows say once, few or many, or leave the size out.

TRBJ1-4,TRBV12-3/TRBV12-4,NA,NA,CVSSLTGLKLFF,TGTGTCAGCAGTTTAACAGGCCTGAAACTGTTTTTT
TRBJ1-1,TRBV18,NA,NA,CASSPLGRKGTEAFF,TGTGCCAGCTCACCACTGGGGCGAAAGGGGACTGAAGCTTTCTTT
TRBJ2-3,TRBV24-1,NA,NA,CATSDPVTDTQYF,TGTGCCACCAGTGACCCCGTCACAGATACGCAGTATTTT
TRBJ1-4,TRBV5-4,NA,NA,CASSLDGHGNEKLFF,TGTGCCAGCAGCTTGGACGGACACGGAAATGAAAAACTGTTTTTT
TRBJ1-2,TRBV30,NA,once,CAWSHVSSGYTF,TGTGCCTGGAGCCACGTGTCTAGTGGCTACACCTTC
TRBJ1-2,TRBV2,TRBD1,NA,CASSESDRVEGYTF,TGTGCCAGCAGTGAGTCGGACAGGGTCGAAGGCTACACCTTC
TRBJ1-2,TRBV28,NA,few,CASSFSDRPNFYGYTF,TGTGCCAGCAGTTTTTCGGACAGACCGAACTTCTATGGCTACACCTTC
TRBJ2-2,TRBV5-1,NA,NA,CASSLRTGTGELFF,TGCGCCAGCAGCTTGCGTACAGGGACCGGGGAGCTGTTTTTT
TRBJ2-1,TRBV5-1,NA,NA,CASSLSSGGRYNEQFF,TGCGCCAGCAGCTTGAGTTCCGGAGGGCGATACAATGAGCAGTTCTTC
TRBJ2-1,TRBV24-1,NA,once,CATSGGGSEQFF,TGTGCCACCAGTGGGGGCGGATCTGAGCAGTTCTTC
TRBJ1-2,TRBV6-5,NA,NA,CASSHEDSNYGYTF,TGTGCCAGCAGTCACGAGGACAGTAACTATGGCTACACCTTC
TRBJ1-2,TRBV10-3,NA,NA,CAISVQNYGYTF,TGTGCCATCAGTGTTCAGAACTATGGCTACACCTTC